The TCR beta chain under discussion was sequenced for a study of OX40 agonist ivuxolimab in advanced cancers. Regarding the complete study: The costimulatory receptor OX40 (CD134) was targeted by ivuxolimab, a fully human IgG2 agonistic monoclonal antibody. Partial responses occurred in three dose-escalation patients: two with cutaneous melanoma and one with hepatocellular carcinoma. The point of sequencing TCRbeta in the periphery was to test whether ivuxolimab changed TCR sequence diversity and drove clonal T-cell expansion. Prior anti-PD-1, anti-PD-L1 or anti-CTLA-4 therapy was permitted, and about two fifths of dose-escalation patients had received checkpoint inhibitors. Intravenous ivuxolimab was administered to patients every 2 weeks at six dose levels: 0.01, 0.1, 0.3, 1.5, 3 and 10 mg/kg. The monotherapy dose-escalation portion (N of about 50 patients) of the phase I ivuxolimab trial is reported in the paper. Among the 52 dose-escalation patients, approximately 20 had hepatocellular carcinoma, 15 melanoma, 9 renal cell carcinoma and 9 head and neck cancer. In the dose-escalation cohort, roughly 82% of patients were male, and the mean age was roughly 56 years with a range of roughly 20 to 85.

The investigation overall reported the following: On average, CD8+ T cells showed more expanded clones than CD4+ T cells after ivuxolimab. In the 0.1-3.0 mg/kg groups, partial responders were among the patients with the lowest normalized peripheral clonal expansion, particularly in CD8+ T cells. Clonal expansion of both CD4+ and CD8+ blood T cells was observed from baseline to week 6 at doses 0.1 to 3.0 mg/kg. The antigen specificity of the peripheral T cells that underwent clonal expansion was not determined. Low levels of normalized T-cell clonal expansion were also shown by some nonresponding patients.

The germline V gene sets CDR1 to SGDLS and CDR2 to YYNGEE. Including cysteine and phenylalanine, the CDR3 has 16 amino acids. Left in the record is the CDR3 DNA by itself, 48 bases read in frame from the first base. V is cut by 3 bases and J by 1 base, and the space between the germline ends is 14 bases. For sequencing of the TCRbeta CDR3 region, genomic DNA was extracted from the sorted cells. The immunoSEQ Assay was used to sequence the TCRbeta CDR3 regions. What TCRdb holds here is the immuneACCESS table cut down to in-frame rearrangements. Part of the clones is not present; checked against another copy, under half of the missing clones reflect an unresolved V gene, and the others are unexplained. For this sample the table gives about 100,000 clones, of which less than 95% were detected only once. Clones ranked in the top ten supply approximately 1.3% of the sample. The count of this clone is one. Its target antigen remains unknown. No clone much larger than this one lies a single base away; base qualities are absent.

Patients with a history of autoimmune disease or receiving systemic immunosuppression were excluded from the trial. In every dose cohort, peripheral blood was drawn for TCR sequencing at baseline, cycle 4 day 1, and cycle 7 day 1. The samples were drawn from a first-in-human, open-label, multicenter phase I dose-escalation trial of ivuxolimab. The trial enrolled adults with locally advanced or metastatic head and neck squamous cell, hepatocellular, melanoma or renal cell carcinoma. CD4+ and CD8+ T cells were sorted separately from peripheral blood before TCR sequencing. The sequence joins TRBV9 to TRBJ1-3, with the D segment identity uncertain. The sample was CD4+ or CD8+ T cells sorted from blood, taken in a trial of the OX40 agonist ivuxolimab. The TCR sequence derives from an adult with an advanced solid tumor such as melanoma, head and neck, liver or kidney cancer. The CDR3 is CASSAEGRWSGNTIYF. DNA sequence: TGTGCCAGCAGCGCTGAAGGTCGGTGGTCTGGAAACACCATATATTTT.